Presented here are 16 T cell receptor beta chains from one specimen sequenced in a study of cytomegalovirus exposure and HLA in healthy donors. Primers for the PCR totalled 60 Vbeta and 13 Jbeta. Clones were sequenced by immunoSEQ multiplex PCR, and TCRdb holds only the in-frame ones, with some missing. The table records roughly 180,000 clones, about 77% of them present only once. Sequencing was done on a sample of PBMCs. Source of these receptors: a female donor in good health and CMV-seronegative.

J is TRBJ2-7 and V is TRBV7-2, with 9 bases that match TRBD2. J was trimmed by 7 bases and V by 5 bases; bases with no gene match: 15. This CDR3 comprises 16 residues. Germline CDR1 reads SGHTA; CDR2 reads FQGNSA. The CDR3 region is CASSASTFAGGWEQYF. CDR3 sequence (DNA): TGTGCCAGCAGCGCAAGTACTTTTGCGGGAGGGTGGGAGCAGTACTTC.

This clone was observed a single time. The CDR3 spells CATSTTSGGANTGELFF. CDR3 coding DNA: TGTGCCACCAGCACTACTAGCGGGGGCGCGAACACCGGGGAGCTGTTTTTT. The chain uses TRBV15 and TRBJ2-2; 11 bases are a match to TRBD2. Trimming removed 4 bases from V and 0 bases from J; junction bases left unmatched: 4. Germline CDR1 LNHNV, CDR2 YYDKDF (reference sequence). The CDR3 spans 17 residues.

The rearrangement links TRBV2 to TRBJ1-1, with 7 bases lining up with TRBD1. Germline trimming cut 4 bases from V and 4 bases from J; bases unmatched to any gene: 6. Germline-derived CDR1 and CDR2 are SNHLY and FYNNEI. The CDR3 sequence is 14 residues long. CDR3 loop: CASSGTGVRTEAFF. CDR3 DNA sequence: TGTGCCAGCAGTGGAACAGGGGTTCGCACTGAAGCTTTCTTT.

The CDR3 region has the DNA TGTGCCAGCAGCTTGGGACAGGGATACAATGAGCAGTTCTTC. Its translation: CASSLGQGYNEQFF. The genes are TRBV5-6 and TRBJ2-1; 7 nucleotides match TRBD1. The germline V gene has CDR1 SGHDT and CDR2 YYEEEE. V dropped 0 bases and J dropped 4; count of bases not matched to a gene: 1. CDR3 length: 14 residues.

The chain is built from TRBV19 and TRBJ2-2; TRBD1 matches at 7 bases. The ends lost 5 bases at V and 11 bases at J; junction bases unmatched: 14. The CDR3 totals 15 residues. Germline V gives CDR1 LNHDA, CDR2 SQIVND (reference sequence). The CDR3 here is CASSPGTVRRVELFF. The CDR3, as DNA: TGTGCCAGTAGTCCGGGGACAGTACGCCGGGTAGAGCTGTTTTTT.

The chain employs TRBV15 and TRBJ2-1; D perhaps matches TRBD1 (6 bases). The ends were cut back, 2 bases at V and 9 bases at J, with 11 bases in the middle. This CDR3 is built from 13 residues. Germline V gene lookup returns CDR1 LNHNV and CDR2 YYDKDF (reference sequence). CDR3 loop: CATSRLQGVEQFF. The CDR3 DNA reads as TGTGCCACCAGCAGATTACAGGGTGTTGAGCAGTTCTTC.

The chain combines TRBV2 with TRBJ1-1; a possible D gene is TRBD1 (5 bases). V lost 4 bases to trimming and J lost 7 bases, with 10 bases between them. Per germline, CDR1 SNHLY and CDR2 FYNNEI. The length of the CDR3 is 12 residues. The CDR3 region is CASSVPDIEAFF. The CDR3 coding sequence is TGTGCCAGCAGTGTACCGGACATTGAAGCTTTCTTT.

V and J are TRBV6-6 and TRBJ2-5, with 7 bases lining up with TRBD1. V shed 5 bases and J 4 bases; nucleotides not matched to a gene: 13. The CDR3 length is 16 residues. Germline V gene sequence: CDR1 MNHNY, CDR2 SVGAGI (reference sequence). CDR3: CASSPTIRGNGETQYF. The DNA for the CDR3 is TGTGCCAGCAGTCCAACCATCAGGGGGAATGGAGAGACCCAGTACTTC.

The genes are TRBV19 and TRBJ1-2; unclear D gene. This CDR3 comprises 15 residues. The V gene lost 2 bases and the J gene lost 2 bases, with 12 bases spanning the gap. The germline gives CDR1 LNHDA, CDR2 SQIVND (reference sequence). This chain's CDR3 is CASSIFGGSNYGYTF. CDR3 bases: TGTGCCAGTAGTATATTCGGCGGATCAAACTATGGCTACACCTTC.

The genes are TRBV10-3 and TRBJ2-1; unclear D gene. CDR3 size: 11 residues. Per germline, CDR1 ENHRY and CDR2 SYGVKD. V dropped 10 bases and J dropped 6 bases, with 10 bases sitting between them. The CDR3 DNA reads as TGTGCCAGCAATACATTCAATGAGCAGTTCTTC. This codes for CASNTFNEQFF.

Notes on this clone: An end of the junction differs from the germline gene, which may be a read error. Other DNA sequences within the sample encode an identical CDR3. This rearrangement joins TRBV5-4 to TRBJ2-5; D unclear. Germline V gene lookup returns CDR1 SGHNT and CDR2 YYREEE (reference sequence). The CDR3 runs to 14 residues. The CDR3 DNA sequence: TGCGCCAGCAGCTTATCCGTTCTCGTCGAGACCCAGTACTTC. Protein: CASSLSVLVETQYF.

CDR3: CASSQEAGAHHEQYF. The DNA for the CDR3 is TGTGCCAGCAGCCAAGAGGCAGGGGCGCACCACGAGCAGTACTTC. This chain uses TRBV11-3 with TRBJ2-7, with a possible D match to TRBD1 (6 bases). Trimming removed 5 bases at V and 5 bases at J, with 19 bases between. This CDR3 is built from 15 residues. CDR1 SGHNT and CDR2 YENEEA come from the germline V gene.

This chain links TRBV28 with TRBJ2-1; TRBD1 agrees at 9 bases. This CDR3 is built from 15 residues. V lost 6 bases, J lost 10 bases, and 13 bases stayed unmatched. From germline, CDR1 is MDHEN and CDR2 SYDVKM. As DNA, the CDR3 is TGTGCCAGCAGGTCCGACAGGGGGGAGGCCGGAGAGCAGTTCTTC. This codes for CASRSDRGEAGEQFF.

This clone has only a few counts. The chain links TRBV27 to TRBJ1-4; 7 bases are a match to TRBD1. With 7 bases clipped from V and 4 bases from J, the junction kept 6 bases outside the gene matches. This CDR3 contains 14 residues. In germline, CDR1 is MNHEY, CDR2 SMNVEV (reference sequence). The CDR3 nucleotides are TGTGCCAGCAAGTGGACAGGAGATAATGAAAAACTGTTTTTT. Its translation is CASKWTGDNEKLFF.

In its sample, this clone was seen a few times. The V call is TRBV11-2, the J call TRBJ2-2; D remains unclear. The germline V gene encodes CDR1 SGHAT and CDR2 FQNNGV. The CDR3 is 16 residues long. V dropped 7 bases and J dropped 5 bases, with 20 bases sitting between them. CDR3 nucleotides: TGTGCCAGCACCAAGAGTCTGGTAGCCGGAACCGGGGAGCTGTTTTTT. Protein: CASTKSLVAGTGELFF. Supplemented by reference TRBV11-2 and TRBJ2-2, the full variable domain reads EAGVAQSPRYKIIEKRQSVAFWCNPISGHATLYWYQQILGQGPKLLIQFQNNGVVDDSQLPKDRFSAERLKGVDSTLKIQPAKLEDSAVYLCASTKSLVAGTGELFFGEGSRLTVL.

The chain carries TRBV10-3 and TRBJ2-3, with a possible D match to TRBD2 (6 bases). Germline loops: CDR1 ENHRY, CDR2 SYGVKD. Trimming stripped 6 bases from V and 3 bases from J, with 7 bases between. This CDR3 comprises 12 residues. The DNA for the CDR3 is TGTGCCATCAGCGGGAGTACAGATACGCAGTATTTT. Translating it yields CAISGSTDTQYF.